This T cell receptor (beta chain) was documented in a study of cytomegalovirus exposure and HLA in healthy donors. PCR employed 60 Vbeta and 13 Jbeta primers. Clones were sequenced by immunoSEQ multiplex PCR, and TCRdb holds only the in-frame ones, with some missing. The repertoire holds 90,000 to 110,000 clones, around 85% seen once, with 6.5% to 8.5% in the top ten. The germline V gene encodes CDR1 SGHTA and CDR2 FQGNSA. The CDR3 runs to 16 residues. J was trimmed by 3 bases and V by 4 bases; bases with no gene match: 11. The TCR was taken from a man aged 30-40 years in good health and CMV-seropositive. Sequenced: PBMCs. The chain joins TRBV7-2 to TRBJ2-7, with TRBD2 identical over 8 bases. The CDR3: CASSSDSGRGGYEQYF. CDR3 in DNA: TGTGCCAGCAGCTCCGATAGTGGACGGGGGGGCTACGAGCAGTACTTC.